A single sample is the source of the 6 T cell receptor beta chains below, sequenced in a study of blood T cell repertoires in COVID-19. Produced via immunoSEQ multiplex PCR; TCRdb's table is partial and in-frame only. The sample contains about 130,000 clones, almost 85% of which appear only once. Material: peripheral blood. These receptors were taken from a human donor in a cohort sampled during active COVID-19.

CDR3 residues: CAISESQLGYTF. Here the CDR3 DNA reads TGTGCCATCAGTGAGTCTCAATTGGGCTACACCTTC. This chain connects TRBV10-3 to TRBJ1-2; D is unclear. The V gene's germline CDR1 is ENHRY and CDR2 SYGVKD. V shed 0 bases and J shed 8 bases, with 7 bases lying between them. The CDR3 loop spans 12 amino acids.

This clone was seen a single time. The V call is TRBV5-6, the J call TRBJ1-5, with 7 nucleotides matching TRBD1. Per germline, CDR1 SGHDT and CDR2 YYEEEE. J was trimmed by 0 bases and V by 1 base; bases with no gene match: 1. The CDR3 covers 15 residues. The CDR3 nucleotides are TGTGCCAGCAGCTTGAGGGGGCCTAGCAATCAGCCCCAGCATTTT. This translates into CASSLRGPSNQPQHF.

The V gene is TRBV19, the J gene TRBJ2-3, with 8 bases that match TRBD2. This CDR3 is built from 15 residues. The J segment lost 2 bases and the V segment lost 3 bases, leaving 4 bases of the junction unmatched. In germline, CDR1 is LNHDA, CDR2 SQIVND (reference sequence). The CDR3 coding sequence is TGTGCCAGTAGTATCCGGCGGGGGGACACAGATACGCAGTATTTT. Translating gives CASSIRRGDTDTQYF.

V usage is TRBV3-1 (or the pseudogene TRBV3-2) and J usage is TRBJ2-6; D is perhaps TRBD1 (5 bases). V was pared by 4 bases and J by 0 bases, with 13 bases between. Germline V gives CDR1 LGHDT, CDR2 YNNKEL (reference sequence). The CDR3 consists of 17 residues. The CDR3 region is CASSPHRTPSGANVLTF. DNA for the CDR3: TGTGCCAGCAGCCCTCATCGGACACCCTCTGGGGCCAACGTCCTGACTTTC.

A single count supports this clone. The rearrangement joins TRBV6-1 to TRBJ2-1; D perhaps matches TRBD1 (7 bases). The CDR3 extends over 17 amino acids. Trimming stripped 4 bases from V and 8 bases from J, with 24 bases between. In germline, CDR1 is MNHNS, CDR2 SASEGT. Here the CDR3 reads CASSGPQTRTRGDEQFF. CDR3 bases: TGTGCCAGCAGTGGCCCACAGACCCGAACCAGGGGGGATGAGCAGTTCTTC.

CDR3 residues: CASSLLWRGYEQYF. In DNA form, the CDR3 reads TGTGCCAGCAGCTTACTCTGGCGGGGCTACGAGCAGTACTTC. V usage is TRBV7-3 and J usage is TRBJ2-7; D is possibly TRBD2 (6 bases). Germline values: CDR1 SGHTA, CDR2 FQGTGA. The CDR3 runs to 14 residues. V lost 2 bases and J 3 bases, leaving 11 bases between the germline ends.